What follows describes a single T cell receptor (beta chain). The data are from a study of beta chain features in type 1 diabetes. Sequencing targeted expressed TCRB transcripts, as all isolated RNA had been reverse transcribed. Assay used: immunoSEQ multiplex PCR; TCRdb lists only in-frame clones, some missing. The sample yields some 220,000 clones, about 11% seen once. The germline V gene has CDR1 GTSNPN and CDR2 SVGIG (reference sequence). The CDR3 runs 15 residues. J lost 1 base, V lost 5 bases, and 9 bases had no gene match. The clonotype was recovered from a man younger than 35 in good health. The chain carries TRBV30 and TRBJ1-2; TRBD1 matches at 8 bases. The sequenced sample was central memory CD4+ T cells from blood. CDR3 sequence: CAWLPPGQVNYGYTF. CDR3 DNA: TGTGCCTGGCTCCCCCCGGGACAGGTTAACTATGGCTACACCTTC.